This T cell receptor (beta chain) stems from a study of metastatic and nonmetastatic thyroid tumors. Study background: From malignant and benign thyroid patients, repertoires in blood and in tumor or nodule tissue were compared. Study results and limitations: Benign nodules were reported to have significantly lower TCR beta diversity than malignant thyroid tumors, in blood and tumor.

Before thyroid surgery, none of the patients had received any treatment. The length of the CDR3 is 13 residues. The germline CDR1 and CDR2 sequences are SEHNR and FQNEAQ (reference sequence). This clone was seen just once. Its antigen is not identified. Compared with germline, one end of the junction differs, possibly owing to a read error. Authors' data handling: Across clinicopathological groups, CDR3 differences served as the basis for building a distant-metastasis classifier for papillary thyroid cancer. TCRdb reanalyzed the PCR reads with MiXCR. The V and J calls here are based on TCRdb, not the publication. The sample has 12,000 or so clones; 12% are singletons.

The TCR originated in a female donor with papillary thyroid cancer or a benign thyroid nodule (not recorded which). Some clones in this sample may be carry-over from other donors' samples. Sequenced sample: blood. The genes are TRBV7-9 and TRBJ1-5; no clear D. The CDR3 DNA reads as TGTGCCAGCAGCTTAGTGGGTGATCAGCCCCAGGTTTTT. Translated, it gives CASSLVGDQPQVF.